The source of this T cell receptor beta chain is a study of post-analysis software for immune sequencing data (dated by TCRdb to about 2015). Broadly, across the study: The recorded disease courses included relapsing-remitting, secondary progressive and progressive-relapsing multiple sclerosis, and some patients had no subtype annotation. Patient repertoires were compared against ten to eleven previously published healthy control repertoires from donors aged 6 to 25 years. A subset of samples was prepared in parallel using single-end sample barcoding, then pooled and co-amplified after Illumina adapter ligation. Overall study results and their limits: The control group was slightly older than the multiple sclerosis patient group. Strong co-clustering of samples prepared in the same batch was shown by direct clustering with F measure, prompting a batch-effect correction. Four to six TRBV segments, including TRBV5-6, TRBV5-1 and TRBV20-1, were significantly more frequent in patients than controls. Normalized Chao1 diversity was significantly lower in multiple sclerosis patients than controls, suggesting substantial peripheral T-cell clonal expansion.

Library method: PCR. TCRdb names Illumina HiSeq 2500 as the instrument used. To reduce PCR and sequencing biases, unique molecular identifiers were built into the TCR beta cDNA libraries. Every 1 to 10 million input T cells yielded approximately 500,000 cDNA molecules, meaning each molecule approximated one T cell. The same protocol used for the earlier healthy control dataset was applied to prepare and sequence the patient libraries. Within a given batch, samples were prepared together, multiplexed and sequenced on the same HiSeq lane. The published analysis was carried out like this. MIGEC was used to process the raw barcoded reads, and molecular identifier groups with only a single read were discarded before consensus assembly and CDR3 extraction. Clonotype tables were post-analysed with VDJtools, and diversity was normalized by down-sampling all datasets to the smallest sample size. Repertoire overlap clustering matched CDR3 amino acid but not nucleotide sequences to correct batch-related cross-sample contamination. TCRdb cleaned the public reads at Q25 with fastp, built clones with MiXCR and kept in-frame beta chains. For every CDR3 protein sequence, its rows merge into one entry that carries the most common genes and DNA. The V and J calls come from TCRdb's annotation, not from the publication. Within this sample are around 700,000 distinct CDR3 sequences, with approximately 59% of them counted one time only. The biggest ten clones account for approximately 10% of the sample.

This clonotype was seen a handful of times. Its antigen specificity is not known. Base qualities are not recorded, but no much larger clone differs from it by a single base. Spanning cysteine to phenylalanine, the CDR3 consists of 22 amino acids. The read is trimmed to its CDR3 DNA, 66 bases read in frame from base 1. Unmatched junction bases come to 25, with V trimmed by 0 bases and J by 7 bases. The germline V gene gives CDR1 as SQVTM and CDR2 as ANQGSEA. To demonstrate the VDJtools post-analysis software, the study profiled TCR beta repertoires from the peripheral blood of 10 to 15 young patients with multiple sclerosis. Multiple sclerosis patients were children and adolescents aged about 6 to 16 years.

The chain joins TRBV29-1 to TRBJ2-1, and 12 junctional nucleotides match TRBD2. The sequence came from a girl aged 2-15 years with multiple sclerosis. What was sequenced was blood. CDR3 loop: CSVEDRGLAGGPRVDLRNEQFF. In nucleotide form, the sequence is TGCAGCGTTGAAGATCGGGGCCTAGCGGGAGGGCCTCGAGTCGATCTTCGGAATGAGCAGTTCTTC.